The text below deals with one T cell receptor beta chain. What this receptor recognizes is not known. No base qualities exist here, and no much larger clone lies one base off it. V is reduced by 2 bases and J by 3 bases, leaving a spacing of 14 bases between them. Taken from the germline V gene, the CDR1 and CDR2 loops are ENHRY and SYGVKD. Its CDR3 holds 16 amino acids, cysteine through phenylalanine. Of all the DNA, just the CDR3 is kept, 48 bases in frame from base 1. The sample originates from a study of blood T cell repertoires in COVID-19 (dated by TCRdb to 2019 to 2021). Background on the whole study: Collaborator samples came from the United States, Italy and Spain and covered acute and convalescent phases of COVID-19. Samples were obtained from the ongoing ImmuneRACE study (first 160 participants) and from over a thousand subjects provided by 6 global collaborators. The material from the prospective study consisted of cDNA or gDNA derived from T cells, B-cell-depleted T cells, or PBMCs. HLA class I and class II types, where available, came from metadata supplied by the sample provider rather than from assay-based typing. Nearly every sample came with metadata listing a de-identified subject ID, COVID-19 status, age in years and sex. A freely available public database, intended as a resource for researchers studying the immune response to SARS-CoV-2, is where the repertoires were released. Deeply sampled blood TCRbeta repertoires from subjects exposed to, actively infected with, or recovered from COVID-19 were included in the dataset.

TCRbeta CDR3 regions were amplified from genomic DNA using the immunoSEQ Assay, a bias-controlled multiplex PCR. Turning to the authors' computational methods: Nucleated cell counts per sample were estimated from amplification of reference gene primers within the assay. To quantify the absolute abundance of each unique TCRbeta CDR3 rearrangement, sequence reads were collapsed and filtered. For each sample, productive Simpson clonality was calculated by taking the square root of Simpson's diversity index across productive rearrangements. As stored in TCRdb, this immuneACCESS dataset retains in-frame rearrangements with V and J assigned. A fraction of the clones does not appear; measured against another copy, unresolved V genes explain less than half of the discrepancy, and the remainder lacks a known reason. From that table come the V and J calls and clone size; the DNA was used to work out D and trimming. The sample records about 70,000 clones, 65% to 90% of which are singletons. The ten top clones hold about 1.5% of the sample.

Collaborating institutions collected whole blood in K2EDTA tubes following their own protocols. Collaborator samples were shipped for TCRbeta analysis as frozen whole blood, isolated PBMCs, or DNA extracted from either sample type. The study at large found these results: Clinical and demographic metadata were provided uncurated, with the amount varying by source and participant.

The origin of this receptor is a woman aged 55-75 years with acute or convalescent COVID-19. What was sequenced was peripheral blood. Recombination joined TRBV10-3 with TRBJ2-4; matching of 6 bases hints at TRBD2 as the D gene. The CDR3 region: CAISEQLGGNKNIQYF. The sequence in DNA is TGTGCCATCAGTGAGCAGTTAGGAGGGAACAAAAACATTCAGTACTTC.